The table lists the clone carrying this T cell receptor beta chain with a few counts. Method: immunoSEQ multiplex PCR; TCRdb's copy keeps in-frame clones and lacks some. This sample yields about 64,000 clones, of which more than 85% are seen a single time; around 1.5% belongs to the top ten. This CDR3 region has 13 residues. V was clipped by 5 bases and J by 4 bases, with 10 bases between them. The germline V gene has CDR1 MNHEY and CDR2 SMNVEV (reference sequence). These data belong to a study of cytomegalovirus exposure and HLA in healthy donors. The chain employs TRBV27 and TRBJ2-3; possibly TRBD2 for D (6 bases). Specimen: PBMCs. The TCR comes from a young woman in good health and CMV-seronegative. The chain's CDR3 is CASSLRGSDTQYF. The CDR3 nucleotides read TGTGCCAGCAGTCTCCGGGGGTCAGATACGCAGTATTTT.